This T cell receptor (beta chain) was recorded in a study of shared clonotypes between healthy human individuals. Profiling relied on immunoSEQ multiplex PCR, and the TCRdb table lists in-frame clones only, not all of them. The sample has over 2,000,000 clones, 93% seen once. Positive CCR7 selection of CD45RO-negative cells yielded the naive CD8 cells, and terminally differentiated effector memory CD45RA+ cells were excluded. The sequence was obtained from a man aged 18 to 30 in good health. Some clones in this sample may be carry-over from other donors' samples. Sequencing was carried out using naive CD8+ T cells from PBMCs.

This chain's CDR3 is CASSVVPPGIDGYTF. As DNA, the CDR3 is TGTGCCAGCAGCGTAGTCCCTCCGGGGATCGACGGCTACACCTTC. V and J are TRBV9 and TRBJ1-2; D is ambiguous. Germline V CDR1 and CDR2: SGDLS, YYNGEE. This CDR3 comprises 15 residues. V was trimmed by 0 bases and J by 8 bases, leaving 17 bases between them.